This record looks at one T cell receptor (beta chain) sequence and its context. Antigen specificity is unknown. Germline V CDR1 and CDR2: MNHEY, SVGEGT. This CDR3 contains 16 residues. V was clipped by 1 base and J by 2 bases, with 12 bases between them. In TCRdb, the reads were re-called with MiXCR into one record per CDR3 protein. This table has hundreds of thousands of distinct CDR3 sequences, 30% to 40% appearing once. The source of the sample is a study of T cell repertoires in cytomegalovirus infection. Study-wide findings and caveats: Clonotype analysis showed dominance of the ex vivo response by HLA-C-restricted CMV-specific TCR beta clonotypes. CMV carriers with the relevant HLA were identified by cumulative public TCR beta family frequency.

This sequence was found in a human donor in good health (CMV status not recorded). Some clones in this sample may be carry-over from other donors' samples. The specimen was cultured PBMCs, collected from culture after CMV antigen stimulation. The chain uses TRBV6-2 or TRBV6-3 and TRBJ2-1, with TRBD2 as a possible D gene (5 bases). CDR3 coding DNA: TGTGCCAGCAGTTACTACGGCAGAGGGACCTACAATGAGCAGTTCTTC. Its protein is CASSYYGRGTYNEQFF.